This T cell receptor beta chain was observed in a study of blood T cell repertoires in COVID-19. Turning to the study itself: Some COVID-19 samples were acute and others convalescent; all came from the United States, Italy and Spain. Sources were T cells, B-cell-depleted T cells, or PBMCs; the material itself was cDNA or gDNA.

CDR3 size: 13 residues. Germline CDR1 MRHNA, CDR2 SNTAGT. V lost 6 bases to trimming and J lost 4 bases, with 13 bases between them. Sequencing used immunoSEQ multiplex PCR; TCRdb keeps in-frame clones, though not all of them. The sample yields 98,000 or so clones, 82% seen once. The chain carries TRBV6-4 and TRBJ2-7; a possible D gene is TRBD1 (5 bases). This sequence originates from a man between 60 and 75 years old with acute or convalescent COVID-19. Sequenced material: peripheral blood. The CDR3 here is CASSRRVPYEQYF. Here the CDR3 DNA reads TGTGCCAGCAGCCGCAGGGTACCTTACGAGCAGTACTTC.